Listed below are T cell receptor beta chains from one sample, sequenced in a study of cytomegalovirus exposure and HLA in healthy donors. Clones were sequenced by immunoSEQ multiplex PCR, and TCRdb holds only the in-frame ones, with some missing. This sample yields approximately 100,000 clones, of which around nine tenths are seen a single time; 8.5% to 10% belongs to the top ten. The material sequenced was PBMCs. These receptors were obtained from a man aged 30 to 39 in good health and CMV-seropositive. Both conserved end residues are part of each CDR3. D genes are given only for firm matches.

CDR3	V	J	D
CASRSLGGEPQHF	TRBV19	TRBJ1-5	.
CASSRRQGYPGELFF	TRBV6-1	TRBJ2-2	TRBD1
CARRYVGTGRTGELFF	TRBV28	TRBJ2-2	TRBD1
CASSLELRYYEQYF	TRBV28	TRBJ2-7	.
CASSPWTGNYEQYF	TRBV9	TRBJ2-7	TRBD1
CASSQDRAYEQYF	TRBV4-1	TRBJ2-7	.
CASSLAGLINEKLFF	TRBV5-1	TRBJ1-4	.
CASSLTGLTEAFF	TRBV27	TRBJ1-1	.
CAGGGAAAGELFF	TRBV30	TRBJ2-2	TRBD2
CASSYSTVPGNTIYF	TRBV6-5	TRBJ1-3	.
CASSQFGGPAPEQYF	TRBV4-1	.	.